This T cell receptor beta chain was sequenced for a study of blood T cell repertoires in COVID-19. Study-level background: Samples came from the United States, Italy and Spain, spanning acute and convalescent COVID-19. T cells, B-cell-depleted T cells, or PBMCs supplied cDNA or gDNA.

In the authors' methods: By means of reference gene primer amplification, nucleated cell counts were estimated. Clones were sequenced by immunoSEQ multiplex PCR, and TCRdb holds only the in-frame ones, with some missing. V and J calls and clone size are those listed in that table; D and trimming were worked out from the DNA. The table shows a few hundred thousand clones, with roughly 88% occurring only once. This CDR3 spans 13 amino acids. The germline V gene encodes CDR1 MDHEN and CDR2 SYDVKM. Patients of the Seattle cohort, enrolled during active infection, were followed longitudinally. This clone has more than one count but fewer than ten.

J is TRBJ2-7 and V is TRBV28, with TRBD2 as a possible D gene (5 bases). This clonotype was sampled from a human donor with COVID-19, enrolled during active disease. The donor label of this sample is uncertain. Material: peripheral blood. CDR3 residues: CATTSGTMYEQYF. For the CDR3, the DNA is TGTGCAACCACATCGGGAACTATGTACGAGCAGTACTTC.